The clone carrying this T cell receptor (beta chain) has at least ten counts. The sample comes from a study of T-cell reconstitution after alpha-beta-depleted transplantation in children. Trimming shortened V by 4 bases and J by 0 bases, and 7 bases separated the two germline ends. Germline V gene lookup returns CDR1 KGHDR and CDR2 SFDVKD. The CDR3 is 14 amino acids. Using unique molecular identifiers, the investigators prepared the TCRbeta library. TCRdb re-called the PCR reads with MiXCR, one entry per CDR3 protein. The sample lists roughly 200,000 distinct CDR3 sequences, 13% to 15% seen once, with less than 15% in the top ten.

Sample: PBMCs from the stem cell graft donor, taken from the stem cell graft. The receptor comes from a human donor who donated a stem cell graft to a child with acute lymphoblastic leukemia. J is TRBJ2-3 and V is TRBV24-1, with D unresolved. CDR3: CATSDPKSTDTQYF. For the CDR3, the DNA is TGTGCCACCAGTGACCCGAAGAGCACAGATACGCAGTATTTT.